The clone carrying this T cell receptor (beta chain) was found a few times. The data were obtained in a study of cytomegalovirus exposure and HLA in healthy donors. CDR1 is MGHRA, CDR2 YSYEKL, per germline. The length of the CDR3 is 14 residues. Unmatched junction bases numbered 5, after V lost 6 bases and J lost 2 bases. The PCR made use of 60 Vbeta and 13 Jbeta primers. Clones were read by immunoSEQ multiplex PCR, and TCRdb kept only the in-frame ones, dropping some. Of 100,000 or so clones detected, roughly four fifths appear once; the ten largest clones hold 3.4%. This TCR derives from a man aged 25 to 40 in good health and CMV-seropositive. J is TRBJ2-7 and V is TRBV4-1; 9 bases map to TRBD1. Sequencing was performed on PBMCs. The CDR3 protein is CASSGQGRPYEQYF. Written as DNA, the CDR3 is TGCGCCAGCAGTGGACAGGGGCGCCCCTACGAGCAGTACTTC.